The 13 T cell receptor beta chains given below trace back to one sample, sequenced in a study of naive and memory T cell subsets. Both TRBC1 and TRBC2 were covered by a beta constant-region primer of two equimolar oligonucleotides. TCRdb analysed the UMI-ligation and nested PCR reads with MiXCR anew, one entry per CDR3 protein. The profile shows 81,000 or so distinct CDR3 sequences, around 7% of them singletons. The sequenced sample was central memory CD4+ T cells from blood. Receptors were obtained from a human donor in good health.

V and J are TRBV20-1 and TRBJ2-7, with 10 bases lining up with TRBD1. Germline V lookup: CDR1 DFQATT, CDR2 SNEGSKA (reference sequence). Trimming removed 3 bases from V and 2 bases from J; junction bases left unmatched: 10. This CDR3 comprises 16 residues. The CDR3 nucleotides read TGCAGTGCTAGCCCCCGGGACAGGGGATCTCCCTACGAGCAGTACTTC. Translating gives CSASPRDRGSPYEQYF.

In this sample, this clonotype turned up many times. V usage is TRBV20-1 and J usage is TRBJ2-1; 9 bases map to TRBD2. The CDR3 loop spans 13 amino acids. Per the germline V gene, CDR1 is DFQATT and CDR2 is SNEGSKA (reference sequence). V trimming: 4 bases; J trimming: 7 bases; junction bases outside the gene matches: 5. The DNA for the CDR3 is TGCAGTGCTATCTTAGCGGGAGTGAATGAGCAGTTCTTC. Translated: CSAILAGVNEQFF.

This clonotype was detected a few times. This chain joins TRBV4-1 and TRBJ1-5; weak D call: TRBD1 (6 bases). This CDR3 is built from 17 residues. The germline CDR1 and CDR2 sequences are MGHRA and YSYEKL. Trimming cost V 3 bases and J 0 bases, with 15 bases left between them. DNA of the CDR3: TGCGCCAGCAGCCAGATGTGGACAGCGGATAGCAATCAGCCCCAGCATTTT. Protein product: CASSQMWTADSNQPQHF.

This clonotype was detected many times. The chain combines TRBV5-6 with TRBJ2-7; 11 nucleotides align to TRBD1. The CDR3 contains 16 residues. Trimming cost V 4 bases and J 6 bases; bases outside gene matches: 12. Germline V CDR1 and CDR2: SGHDT, YYEEEE. CDR3: CASSVYSDRGRREQYF. CDR3 DNA: TGTGCCAGCAGCGTCTACTCGGACAGGGGGCGGCGCGAGCAGTACTTC.

In this sample, this clonotype turned up many times. This rearrangement joins TRBV20-1 to TRBJ1-5; D may be TRBD1 (5 bases). V lost 5 bases, J lost 3 bases, and 14 bases lay in between. The CDR3 has 14 residues. Germline CDR1 and CDR2: DFQATT and SNEGSKA (reference sequence). CDR3 protein: CSAAPLGPNQPQHF. CDR3 sequence (DNA): TGCAGTGCTGCCCCTTTGGGGCCCAATCAGCCCCAGCATTTT.

This clonotype was detected many times. The V and J genes are TRBV4-3 and TRBJ1-6; D not certain. Germline CDR1 and CDR2: LGHNA and YSLEER. The ends were cut back, 5 bases at V and 4 bases at J, with 6 bases in the middle. The CDR3 consists of 13 residues. The CDR3 spells CASSAGYNSPLHF. The CDR3 bases are TGCGCCAGCAGCGCCGGGTATAATTCACCCCTCCACTTT.

This clonotype was counted a few times. V gene TRBV20-1 combines with J gene TRBJ1-1, with 9 bases aligning to TRBD1. Unmatched junction bases numbered 14, after V lost 6 bases and J lost 0 bases. This CDR3 is 17 amino acids long. Germline V gives CDR1 DFQATT, CDR2 SNEGSKA (reference sequence). CDR3 bases: TGCAGTGCCCTACCTCTAGACAGGGGGGTTGTGAACACTGAAGCTTTCTTT. It yields the protein CSALPLDRGVVNTEAFF.

Ten or more counts support this clonotype. The chain employs TRBV28 and TRBJ1-2, with a possible D match to TRBD1 (5 bases). CDR3 length: 13 amino acids. Germline-derived CDR1 and CDR2 are MDHEN and SYDVKM. V was shortened by 4 bases and J by 7 bases, with 13 bases between the two germline ends. The CDR3 loop is CASSYNRGAGYTF. In DNA form, the CDR3 reads TGTGCCAGCAGTTATAACCGTGGGGCTGGCTACACCTTC.

This clonotype was seen at least ten times. The V and J genes are TRBV12-3 or TRBV12-4 and TRBJ1-2, with D possibly TRBD1 on 6 matching bases. V was trimmed by 6 bases and J by 8 bases, leaving 16 bases between them. The CDR3 extends over 13 amino acids. The CDR3 sequence: CASSLQGSVGYTF. In nucleotides, the CDR3 is TGTGCCAGCAGCCTACAGGGCTCCGTAGGCTACACCTTC.

At least ten counts were recorded for this clonotype. The V call is TRBV28, the J call TRBJ1-1; TRBD1 matches 9 bases. The trim removed 4 bases at V and 9 bases at J, leaving 6 bases unmatched. The CDR3 consists of 13 residues. The germline gives CDR1 MDHEN, CDR2 SYDVKM. CDR3 bases: TGTGCCAGCAGTTGGGGACAGGGTATCAAAGCTTTCTTT. Its translation: CASSWGQGIKAFF.

The gene calls are TRBV12-5 and TRBJ2-1, with D perhaps matching TRBD1 or TRBD2 (5 bases each). Germline CDR1 and CDR2: LGHNT and FRNRAP. The V end was cut by 0 bases, the J end by 6 bases, with 18 bases between. This CDR3 contains 17 residues. CDR3 loop: CASGLVLTAAGPNEQFF. DNA for the CDR3: TGTGCTAGTGGTTTGGTCCTGACAGCGGCCGGCCCCAATGAGCAGTTCTTC.

The chain recombines TRBV7-2 with TRBJ2-1; perhaps D is TRBD1 or TRBD2 (5 bases each). Germline values: CDR1 SGHTA, CDR2 FQGNSA. The CDR3 extends over 14 amino acids. V lost 3 bases to trimming and J lost 2 bases, with 8 bases between them. CDR3 sequence (DNA): TGTGCCAGCAGCTTCCGGGACCCCTACAATGAGCAGTTCTTC. Its protein product is CASSFRDPYNEQFF.

This clonotype was detected many times. The chain employs TRBV27 and TRBJ2-1; D gene uncertain. This CDR3 is built from 15 residues. The germline V gene has CDR1 MNHEY and CDR2 SMNVEV (reference sequence). V was cut by 7 bases and J by 0 bases, with 13 bases left in between. The CDR3 loop reads CASKRGQSSYNEQFF. CDR3 nucleotide sequence: TGTGCCAGCAAGCGTGGGCAGAGCTCCTACAATGAGCAGTTCTTC.